This TCR beta chain was recovered during a study of control samples from healthy donors and cancer patients (dated by TCRdb to the early 2020s). This clone has just one count. Its antigen is unknown. Per-base quality was not reported, and no clone a single base away is much larger than it. The CDR3 measures 14 amino acids from cysteine to phenylalanine. The kept DNA is CDR3 alone, 42 bases in frame from the first base. The CDR1 and CDR2 encoded by the germline V gene are MNHEY and SVGAGI. V was cut back by 7 bases and J by 2 bases, leaving a gap of 15 bases between them. The library was prepared using the immunoSEQ multiplex PCR assay. The table was pulled from immuneACCESS by TCRdb, which kept in-frame rearrangements only. Such tables lose some clones; where checked, under half of the loss comes from unresolved V genes, and the rest has no known cause. The sample records tens of thousands of clones, 85% of which are singletons. Over 4.5% of the sample is taken by the ten largest.

Recombination joined TRBV6-5 with TRBJ2-7; there is no confident call for the D gene. This receptor was taken from a man aged 35 to 55 in good health. The specimen sequenced was blood. Read as DNA, the sequence is TGTGCCAGCACCCCTGGAGAGGTCCCCTACGAGCAGTACTTC. Its translation reads: CASTPGEVPYEQYF.